This TCR beta chain was sequenced during a study of T cells in Graves' hyperthyroidism and ophthalmopathy. It was RNA transcripts that yielded the amplified TCR beta CDR3 regions. HTBI primers drove first-round RT-PCR of the TCR CDR3. TCRdb analysed the multiplex PCR reads with MiXCR anew, one entry per CDR3 protein. The table has approximately 600,000 distinct CDR3 sequences, 14% to 15% seen once; the top ten hold about 4.5%. Worth noting for this clonotype: Its matching antigen is unknown.

Study-wide findings and caveats: Ophthalmopathy stood apart from stable hyperthyroidism in a 13 V-J model.

Trimming shortened V by 7 bases and J by 2 bases, and 15 bases separated the two germline ends. CDR3 length: 15 amino acids. The germline gives CDR1 GTSNPN, CDR2 SVGIG (reference sequence). The chain joins TRBV30 to TRBJ2-6, with a tentative D call TRBD2 (6 bases). Sample: blood. This receptor was taken from a woman aged 40 to 50 with Graves' ophthalmopathy. CDR3 coding DNA: TGTGCCTCCTCCACCGGCGGGGCTGGGGCCAACGTCCTGACTTTC. It yields the protein CASSTGGAGANVLTF. Combining the CDR3 with reference TRBV30 and TRBJ2-6 gives the whole variable domain SQTIHQWPATLVQPVGSPLSLECTVEGTSNPNLYWYRQAAGRGLQLLFYSVGIGQISSEVPQNLSASRPQDRQFILSSKKLLLSDSGFYLCASSTGGAGANVLTFGAGSRLTVL.